These 28 T cell receptor beta chains originate from one sample sequenced in a study of cytomegalovirus exposure and HLA in healthy donors. Repertoires were generated with immunoSEQ multiplex PCR, while TCRdb's copy carries only in-frame clones and drops some. Counted here are some 250,000 clones, around 91% occurring once; the ten biggest clones make up 3.1%. The sequenced sample consisted of PBMCs. The receptor source for this set is a woman aged 25 to 45 in good health and CMV-seronegative.

The rearrangement uses TRBV18 and TRBJ2-7, with 9 bases identical to TRBD1. The junction had 3 bases not matched to a gene; V was cut back by 3 bases and J by 6 bases. The CDR3 runs to 13 residues. The V gene's germline CDR1 is KGHSH and CDR2 LQKENI. The CDR3 DNA sequence: TGTGCCAGCTCACCCGGGACAGGGATCGAGCAGTACTTC. Translation gives CASSPGTGIEQYF. Looking up the rest from reference TRBV18 and TRBJ2-7 gives the full variable domain: NAGVMQNPRHLVRRRGQEARLRCSPMKGHSHVYWYRQLPEEGLKFMVYLQKENIIDESGMPKERFSAEFPKEGPSILRIQQVVRGDSAAYFCASSPGTGIEQYFGPGTRLTVT.

This clone has a single count. CDR3 amino acids: CASSDSRTGDYNEQFF. Written as DNA, the CDR3 is TGTGCCAGCAGTGACTCCCGGACAGGGGACTACAATGAGCAGTTCTTC. V and J are TRBV6-4 and TRBJ2-1; 9 bases are a match to TRBD1. Per germline, CDR1 MRHNA and CDR2 SNTAGT. Unmatched junction bases numbered 3, after V lost 0 bases and J lost 3 bases. The length of the CDR3 is 16 residues.

The rearrangement uses TRBV29-1 and TRBJ1-1; 8 bases match TRBD1. Unmatched junction bases numbered 10, after V lost 6 bases and J lost 4 bases. CDR1 and CDR2 from the germline V gene are SQVTM and ANQGSEA. The CDR3 extends over 14 amino acids. This CDR3 is CSVSGGVSGTEAFF. The CDR3 nucleotides read TGCAGCGTCTCAGGGGGCGTCTCGGGCACTGAAGCTTTCTTT. The variable domain in full, completed from reference TRBV29-1 and TRBJ1-1, reads SAVISQKPSRDICQRGTSLTIQCQVDSQVTMMFWYRQQPGQSLTLIATANQGSEATYESGFVIDKFPISRPNLTFSTLTVSNMSPEDSSIYLCSVSGGVSGTEAFFGQGTRLTVV.

The chain recombines TRBV18 with TRBJ2-7, with TRBD2 matching over 8 bases. The CDR3 totals 14 residues. Germline CDR1 reads KGHSH; CDR2 reads LQKENI. V shed 6 bases, J shed 6 bases, and the junction held 10 bases outside the gene matches. The chain's CDR3 is CASSLGNSGTEQYF. Here the CDR3 DNA reads TGTGCCAGCTCTCTCGGAAATAGCGGGACCGAGCAGTACTTC.

V gene TRBV14 combines with J gene TRBJ2-3; 7 nucleotides align to TRBD1. Germline loops: CDR1 SGHDN, CDR2 FVKESK. V shed 0 bases, J shed 8 bases, and the junction held 8 bases outside the gene matches. The CDR3 loop spans 15 amino acids. The CDR3 loop reads CASSQETTPGGTQYF. The CDR3 DNA follows: TGTGCCAGCAGCCAAGAGACTACCCCAGGGGGTACGCAGTATTTT.

Turning to this clone: This specimen includes other DNA sequences encoding the same CDR3. DNA for the CDR3: TGTGCCAGCAGCCTTTCCTCCTACGAGCAGTACTTC. Its translation: CASSLSSYEQYF. V and J are TRBV11-3 and TRBJ2-7; no firm D call. Trimming cost V 5 bases and J 0 bases, with 5 bases left between them. The germline V gene encodes CDR1 SGHNT and CDR2 YENEEA. The CDR3 has 12 residues.

The chain carries TRBV27 and TRBJ2-7, with TRBD2 matching 7 bases. Germline trimming cut 3 bases from V and 5 bases from J; bases unmatched to any gene: 7. The CDR3 length is 14 residues. CDR1 is MNHEY and CDR2 is SMNVEV in the germline V gene (reference sequence). CDR3 loop: CASSFGGSSNEQYF. CDR3 nucleotides: TGTGCCAGCAGTTTTGGCGGGAGCTCGAACGAGCAGTACTTC.

The chain couples TRBV7-3 to TRBJ2-7; 10 positions match TRBD2. Germline CDR1 is SGHTA and CDR2 is FQGTGA. The V and J ends lost 6 bases and 0 bases, in that order; junction bases with no gene match: 5. CDR3 length equals 15 residues. The CDR3 protein is CASSISGGSSYEQYF. The CDR3 DNA follows: TGTGCCAGCAGTATTAGCGGGGGGAGCTCCTACGAGCAGTACTTC.

This chain links TRBV5-1 with TRBJ2-4; 7 bases map to TRBD2. The junction had 4 bases not matched to a gene; V was cut back by 5 bases and J by 2 bases. CDR1 is SGHRS and CDR2 is YFSETQ in the germline V gene. The CDR3 is 14 amino acids. CDR3 in DNA: TGCGCCAGCAGGGCTAGCGGAACCAAAAACATTCAGTACTTC. Amino acids: CASRASGTKNIQYF.

The chain links TRBV4-3 to TRBJ2-1, with a weak D call TRBD1 (6 bases). Germline V gives CDR1 LGHNA, CDR2 YSLEER. The CDR3 extends over 18 amino acids. V lost 1 base to trimming and J lost 6 bases, with 22 bases between them. CDR3 sequence reads: CASSQGVVFEGEGNEQFF. The CDR3 DNA follows: TGCGCCAGCAGCCAAGGGGTAGTATTTGAGGGGGAAGGCAATGAGCAGTTCTTC.

The chain has TRBV7-7 and TRBJ2-1; TRBD1 agrees at 9 bases. After removal of 1 base from V and 6 bases from J, the junction contained 10 bases not matched to a gene. Germline CDR1 reads SSHAT; CDR2 reads FNYEAQ (reference sequence). The CDR3 extends over 17 amino acids. CDR3 sequence reads: CASSLVHRGTGSNEQFF. The CDR3 DNA is TGTGCCAGCAGCTTAGTTCACCGCGGGACAGGGTCCAATGAGCAGTTCTTC. Looking up the rest from reference TRBV7-7 and TRBJ2-1 gives the full variable domain: GAGVSQSPRYKVTKRGQDVTLRCDPISSHATLYWYQQALGQGPEFLTYFNYEAQPDKSGLPSDRFSAERPEGSISTLTIQRTEQRDSAMYRCASSLVHRGTGSNEQFFGPGTRLTVL.

The chain links TRBV9 to TRBJ2-7, with 10 bases fitting TRBD2. The CDR3 runs 16 residues. Germline V gene lookup returns CDR1 SGDLS and CDR2 YYNGEE. V was pared by 0 bases and J by 1 base, with 4 bases of the junction left unmatched. The CDR3 is CASSVGASGGSYEQYF. In nucleotides, the CDR3 is TGTGCCAGCAGCGTAGGGGCTAGCGGGGGTTCCTACGAGCAGTACTTC.

This chain uses TRBV5-1 with TRBJ2-7; possible D gene TRBD2, 5 bases. The CDR3 extends over 18 amino acids. The V and J ends lost 4 bases and 1 base respectively, with 24 bases between them. Germline assignment: CDR1 SGHRS and CDR2 YFSETQ. CDR3 sequence: CASSLPGSSPQTSYEQYF. The CDR3 DNA reads TGCGCCAGCAGCCTTCCGGGGAGCTCCCCACAGACATCCTACGAGCAGTACTTC. Filled out from reference TRBV5-1 and TRBJ2-7, the complete variable domain reads KAGVTQTPRYLIKTRGQQVTLSCSPISGHRSVSWYQQTPGQGLQFLFEYFSETQRNKGNFPGRFSGRQFSNSRSEMNVSTLELGDSALYLCASSLPGSSPQTSYEQYFGPGTRLTVT.

The V gene is TRBV27, the J gene TRBJ2-1; 8 nucleotides match TRBD2. V lost 7 bases to trimming and J lost 7 bases; unmatched junction nucleotides: 18. This CDR3 is built from 17 residues. Germline V gene lookup returns CDR1 MNHEY and CDR2 SMNVEV (reference sequence). The CDR3 protein is CASTPRGSGDKWNEQFF. The CDR3 DNA follows: TGTGCCAGCACCCCCCGGGGTAGCGGGGATAAGTGGAATGAGCAGTTCTTC.

V gene TRBV4-3 combines with J gene TRBJ2-2, with TRBD2 matching 8 bases. CDR3 length: 17 residues. V lost 4 bases, J lost 0 bases, and 7 bases stayed unmatched. Germline values: CDR1 LGHNA, CDR2 YSLEER. The CDR3 sequence is CASSPSGGNANTGELFF. As DNA, the CDR3 is TGCGCCAGCAGCCCCTCGGGGGGGAACGCGAACACCGGGGAGCTGTTTTTT.

V gene TRBV5-4 combines with J gene TRBJ2-7; 8 positions agree with TRBD2. Germline V gene sequence: CDR1 SGHNT, CDR2 YYREEE (reference sequence). The CDR3 sequence is 14 residues long. V lost 3 bases, J lost 3 bases, and 5 bases stayed unmatched. Here the CDR3 DNA reads TGTGCCAGCAGCTCCGGGACTAGTCTCTACGAGCAGTACTTC. Its protein product is CASSSGTSLYEQYF.

The chain couples TRBV6-4 to TRBJ1-2; 8 bases match TRBD1. This CDR3 contains 14 residues. The germline V gene has CDR1 MRHNA and CDR2 SNTAGT. V lost 5 bases, J lost 8 bases, and 10 bases stayed unmatched. The CDR3 bases are TGTGCCAGCAGTCCTGACAGGGGAGGAGGAGGCTACACCTTC. This encodes CASSPDRGGGGYTF.

The chain links TRBV25-1 to TRBJ2-7; 14 nucleotides align to TRBD2. V shed 1 base and J 7 bases; nucleotides not matched to a gene: 6. The CDR3 totals 16 residues. Germline CDR1 is MGHDK and CDR2 is SYGVNS. CDR3: CASSEFGTSGSGEQYF. CDR3 coding DNA: TGTGCCAGCAGTGAATTCGGGACTAGCGGGAGCGGGGAGCAGTACTTC.

V gene TRBV9 combines with J gene TRBJ2-7, with 9 bases that match TRBD1. The J segment lost 0 bases and the V segment lost 4 bases, leaving 8 bases of the junction unmatched. CDR3 length: 16 amino acids. The germline gives CDR1 SGDLS, CDR2 YYNGEE. The CDR3 bases are TGTGCCAGCAGCCCGACCGGGACAGGGAGCTCCTACGAGCAGTACTTC. Translation gives CASSPTGTGSSYEQYF. The entire variable domain, with the rest obtained from reference TRBV9 and TRBJ2-7, is as follows: DSGVTQTPKHLITATGQRVTLRCSPRSGDLSVYWYQQSLDQGLQFLIQYYNGEERAKGNILERFSAQQFPDLHSELNLSSLELGDSALYFCASSPTGTGSSYEQYFGPGTRLTVT.

The CDR3 DNA is TGTGCCTGGAGTGCGGGACAGTTTAACTATGGCTACACCTTC. Translating gives CAWSAGQFNYGYTF. V is TRBV30 and J is TRBJ1-2; TRBD1 matches 7 bases. Trimming removed 1 base from V and 1 base from J; junction bases left unmatched: 3. This CDR3 is 14 amino acids long. Germline V gene lookup returns CDR1 GTSNPN and CDR2 SVGIG (reference sequence).

This clone is a singleton in its sample. The rearrangement uses TRBV28 and TRBJ2-1; 10 positions match TRBD1. This CDR3 comprises 17 residues. V shed 5 bases and J 2 bases; nucleotides not matched to a gene: 9. Germline values: CDR1 MDHEN, CDR2 SYDVKM. CDR3 sequence reads: CASSLTGQGLAYNEQFF. CDR3 sequence (DNA): TGTGCCAGCAGTCTAACGGGACAGGGGTTGGCCTACAATGAGCAGTTCTTC.

The rearrangement uses TRBV6-5 and TRBJ2-2; a possible D gene is TRBD2 (6 bases). Trimming took 6 bases from V and 4 from J, leaving 15 bases between them. Germline V gene data show CDR1 as MNHEY and CDR2 as SVGAGI. There are 15 residues in the CDR3. In DNA form, the CDR3 reads TGTGCCAGCAGGCACACGGGAGTCGGCACCGGGGAGCTGTTTTTT. Protein product: CASRHTGVGTGELFF.

J is TRBJ2-7 and V is TRBV5-8, with TRBD1 as a possible D gene (5 bases). Germline CDR1 SGHTS, CDR2 YDEGEE. The CDR3 contains 15 residues. V was clipped by 2 bases and J by 0 bases, with 12 bases between them. The CDR3 reads CASSLLTVSSYEQYF. The DNA of the CDR3 is TGTGCCAGCAGCTTATTGACAGTAAGCTCCTACGAGCAGTACTTC.

This clone was counted between two and nine times. Other DNA variants within this sample encode the same CDR3. This chain uses TRBV5-1 with TRBJ2-2, with D maybe TRBD1 (6 bases). Germline V gene data show CDR1 as SGHRS and CDR2 as YFSETQ. The CDR3 is 12 amino acids. The V and J ends lost 8 bases and 5 bases respectively, with 10 bases between them. The CDR3 DNA follows: TGCGCCAGTACACAGGGAACCGGGGAGCTGTTTTTT. This codes for CASTQGTGELFF.

CDR3 coding DNA: TGTGCCAGTAGTATAGACTCCCTAGCGGGGGCTGAGCAGTTCTTC. Amino acids: CASSIDSLAGAEQFF. The chain carries TRBV19 and TRBJ2-1; TRBD2 matches 10 bases. Germline V gene lookup returns CDR1 LNHDA and CDR2 SQIVND (reference sequence). The CDR3 has 15 amino acids. Trimming cost V 0 bases and J 9 bases; bases outside gene matches: 5.

V gene TRBV30 combines with J gene TRBJ1-5; possibly TRBD1 for D (5 bases). Germline CDR1 GTSNPN, CDR2 SVGIG (reference sequence). V was trimmed by 0 bases and J by 3 bases, leaving 12 bases between them. The CDR3 totals 15 residues. The CDR3 protein is CAWSVRQGFNQPQHF. CDR3 nucleotides: TGTGCCTGGAGTGTACGGCAGGGATTCAATCAGCCCCAGCATTTT. Looking up the rest from reference TRBV30 and TRBJ1-5 gives the full variable domain: SQTIHQWPATLVQPVGSPLSLECTVEGTSNPNLYWYRQAAGRGLQLLFYSVGIGQISSEVPQNLSASRPQDRQFILSSKKLLLSDSGFYLCAWSVRQGFNQPQHFGDGTRLSIL.

The chain recombines TRBV19 with TRBJ1-5; no reliable D call. The ends were cut back, 0 bases at V and 2 bases at J, with 17 bases in the middle. Per germline, CDR1 LNHDA and CDR2 SQIVND (reference sequence). The CDR3 contains 18 residues. The DNA of the CDR3 is TGTGCCAGTAGTATAGACCGAGCGGTAGGGTATCGCAATCAGCCCCAGCATTTT. It codes for CASSIDRAVGYRNQPQHF.

This chain uses TRBV11-2 with TRBJ2-7; D gene ambiguous. CDR3 length: 14 residues. Germline V gene sequence: CDR1 SGHAT, CDR2 FQNNGV. V lost 5 bases and J lost 5, with 16 bases in between. The CDR3 loop is CASSRNGRSDEQYF. The CDR3 nucleotides are TGTGCCAGCAGCCGAAATGGTCGATCTGACGAGCAGTACTTC.